The entry below gives a single T cell receptor (beta chain) sequence along with its context. Its antigen is unidentified. The regulatory T cell sort gate was CD4+CD25hiCD127low/negative. Healthy unrelated donors supplied the control samples. The data were produced by immunoSEQ multiplex PCR, yet TCRdb's version contains in-frame clones alone and is incomplete. This table holds 20,000 to 30,000 clones, approximately 92% found once. The sample originates from a study of B cell selection in AIRE deficiency. Study findings and constraints: Of a few thousand shared Treg TCRbeta sequences, over 25% were healthy-only, just under 9.5% patient-only. Patient Tconv and Treg cells showed healthy-like TCRBV usage, CDR3 length, diversity. CDR3s were shorter in shared Treg sequences, reflecting few non-templated nucleotide insertions.

Sequencing input: CD4+CD25+ Tregs sorted from PBMCs. The receptor was isolated from a human donor in good health.

As DNA, the CDR3 is TGTGCCAGCCAAAGCGGGGGATCAACCGGGGAGCTGTTTTTT. Its protein product is CASQSGGSTGELFF. The chain joins TRBV11-2 to TRBJ2-2; 8 bases are shared with TRBD2. The V and J ends lost 8 bases and 5 bases, in that order; junction bases with no gene match: 7. The CDR3 runs 14 residues. Germline V CDR1 and CDR2: SGHAT, FQNNGV.